This T cell receptor (beta chain) was documented in a study of blood T cells in healthy people across ages (dated by TCRdb to about 2015). A note on the overall study: In model experiments, template switching captured about one uniquely barcoded TCR beta cDNA molecule for every two T cells. The study measured age-related changes in TCR beta repertoire diversity using deep sequencing normalized with unique cDNA molecular identifiers. Donors were grouped into four age groups: young (average approximately 15 years), middle-aged (39), aged (approximately 67) and long-lived (approximately 75). To avoid experimental bias, donors of different ages were spread randomly across the sequencing lanes. Two additional independent replicas of 1 million unique cDNA reads from the same blood draw were analyzed for two donors (one aged 18 to 30 and one aged 80 or older). The research as a whole found: There was a strong correlation between observed TCR beta diversity and the percentage of naive T cells measured by flow cytometry. Because the CMV infection status of the donors was unknown, age-related changes in expanded clonotypes may potentially have been confounded. The long-lived group showed more naive CD4+ T cells, fewer expanded clones and increased TCR diversity than the aged group, suggesting age selection. Because profiling used bulk unsorted PBMCs, naive and antigen-experienced compartments could not be compared conclusively. Observed TCR beta diversity per million T cells fell roughly linearly with age, and a significant reduction was already apparent by age about 38. Estimates of total diversity based on one million sequenced T cells were regarded as lower bounds and as underestimates.

The library was obtained by 5' RACE. TCRdb names Illumina HiSeq 2500 as the instrument used. The second PCR ran for about 6 to 11 cycles and used a J-beta primer mix along with a sample-barcoded 5' primer. Each TCR beta cDNA molecule received a unique molecular identifier from a template-switch 5' adaptor carrying 12 random nucleotides. Each sample yielded at least 3 million CDR3-containing paired-end reads. All of the RNA was converted into first-strand cDNA using the Mint cDNA synthesis kit, with a TRBC-specific oligonucleotide serving as the primer. Following uracil-DNA glycosylase treatment, all cDNA underwent a first 18-cycle PCR with the universal primers M1SS and BC2_uni_R. As for how the authors treated the data: Each sample was normalized by randomly selecting 1 million high-quality reads, each carrying a distinct molecular identifier. Reads with shared molecular identifiers were discarded instead of being binned into consensus sequences. MiTCR, run with a Q25 quality threshold and the strictest error-elimination algorithm, handled CDR3 identification, clonotype clustering and error correction. Lower-bound total TCR beta diversity was estimated with a nonparametric unseen species model using Euler transformation. In TCRdb, the public reads were trimmed at Q25 with fastp and aligned with MiXCR, with productive beta chains retained. Each entry is one CDR3 protein sequence, shown with its most common DNA and genes. The V and J calls and clone size come from TCRdb's table, not from the authors' own analysis. The sample table contains approximately 880,000 distinct CDR3 sequences; only one count was recorded for around 48% of them. About an eighth of the sample rests with the top ten.

With regard to this clonotype: Its antigen is currently not known. No base quality values were provided; no much bigger clone lies one nucleotide off.

The CDR3 spans 14 residues, from the cysteine through the phenylalanine. CDR3 DNA is the only sequence kept; it has 42 bases, read in frame from the first base. The junction shows trimming of 0 bases on V and 7 bases on J, plus 12 bases between the germline ends. The germline V gene yields LGHNA for CDR1 and YNFKEQ for CDR2. Donors were roughly 40 systemically healthy Caucasian individuals from Russia aged roughly 6 to 100 years. Each donor gave around 9.9 milliliters of peripheral blood, collected into EDTA-treated Vacutainer tubes. Ficoll-Paque density-gradient centrifugation was used to isolate PBMCs, with at least 6 million obtained per sample. Total RNA was extracted from PBMCs with Trizol reagent, with at least 5.5 micrograms obtained per sample. Naive CD45RAhigh/CD27high T cell percentages were measured by flow cytometry on a PBMC aliquot from every donor.

The chain links TRBV4-2 with TRBJ1-2; TRBD1 could be the D gene, as 6 bases match. Sample: blood. The origin of this receptor is a man between 25 and 39 years old in good health. The CDR3 region reads CASSQDKGEAGYTF. The DNA is TGTGCCAGCAGCCAAGATAAGGGGGAGGCTGGCTACACCTTC.